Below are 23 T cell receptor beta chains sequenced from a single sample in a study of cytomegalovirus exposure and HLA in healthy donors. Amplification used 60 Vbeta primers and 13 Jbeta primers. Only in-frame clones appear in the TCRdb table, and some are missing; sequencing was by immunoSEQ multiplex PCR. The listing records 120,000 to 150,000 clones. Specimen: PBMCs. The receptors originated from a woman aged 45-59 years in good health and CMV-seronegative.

The CDR3: CASSPGQANEQFF. CDR3 sequence (DNA): TGTGCCAGCAGCCCCGGACAGGCCAATGAGCAGTTCTTC. This rearrangement joins TRBV14 to TRBJ2-1; TRBD1 aligns across 7 bases. The V segment lost 4 bases and the J segment 6 bases; nucleotides outside the gene matches: 3. The CDR3 spans 13 residues. Germline V CDR1 and CDR2: SGHDN, FVKESK.

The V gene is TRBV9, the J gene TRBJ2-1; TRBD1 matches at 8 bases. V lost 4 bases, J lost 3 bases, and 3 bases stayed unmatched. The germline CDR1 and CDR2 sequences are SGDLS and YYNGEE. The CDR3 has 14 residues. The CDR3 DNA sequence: TGTGCCAGCAGCCCGGGACAGGACTACAATGAGCAGTTCTTC. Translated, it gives CASSPGQDYNEQFF.

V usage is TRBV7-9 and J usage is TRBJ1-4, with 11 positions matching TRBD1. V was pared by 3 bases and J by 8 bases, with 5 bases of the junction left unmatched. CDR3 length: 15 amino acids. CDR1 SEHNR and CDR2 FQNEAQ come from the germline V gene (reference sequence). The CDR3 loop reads CASSLPGTGGEKLFF. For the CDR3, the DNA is TGTGCCAGCAGCTTGCCAGGGACAGGGGGGGAAAAACTGTTTTTT. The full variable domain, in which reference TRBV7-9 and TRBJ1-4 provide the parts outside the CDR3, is DTGVSQNPRHKITKRGQNVTFRCDPISEHNRLYWYRQTLGQGPEFLTYFQNEAQLEKSRLLSDRFSAERPKGSFSTLEIQRTEQGDSAMYLCASSLPGTGGEKLFFGSGTQLSVL.

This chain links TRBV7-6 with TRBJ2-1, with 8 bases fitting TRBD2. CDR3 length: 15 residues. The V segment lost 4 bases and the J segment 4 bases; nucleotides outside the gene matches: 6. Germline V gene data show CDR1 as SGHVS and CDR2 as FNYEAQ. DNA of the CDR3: TGTGCCAGCAGCTCTATACGGGGGGGGTACAATGAGCAGTTCTTC. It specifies CASSSIRGGYNEQFF.

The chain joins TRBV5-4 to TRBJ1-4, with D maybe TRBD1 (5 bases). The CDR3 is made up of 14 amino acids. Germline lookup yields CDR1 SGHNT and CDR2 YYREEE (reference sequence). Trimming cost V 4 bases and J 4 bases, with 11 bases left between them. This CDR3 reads CASSRAGLNEKLFF. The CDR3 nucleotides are TGTGCCAGCAGCAGGGCAGGGCTTAATGAAAAACTGTTTTTT.

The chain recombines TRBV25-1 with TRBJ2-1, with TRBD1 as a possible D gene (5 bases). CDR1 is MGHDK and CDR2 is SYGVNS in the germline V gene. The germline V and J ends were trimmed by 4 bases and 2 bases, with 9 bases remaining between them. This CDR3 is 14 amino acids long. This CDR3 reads CASSGRGTYNEQFF. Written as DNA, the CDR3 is TGTGCCAGCAGTGGTAGGGGCACCTACAATGAGCAGTTCTTC.

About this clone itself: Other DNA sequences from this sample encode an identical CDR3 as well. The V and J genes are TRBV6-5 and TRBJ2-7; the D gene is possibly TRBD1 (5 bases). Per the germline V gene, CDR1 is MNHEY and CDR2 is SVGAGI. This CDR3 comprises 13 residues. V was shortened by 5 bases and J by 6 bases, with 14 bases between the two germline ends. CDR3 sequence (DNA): TGTGCCAGCAGTGCAGCCTCAGGGCCCGAGCAGTACTTC. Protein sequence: CASSAASGPEQYF.

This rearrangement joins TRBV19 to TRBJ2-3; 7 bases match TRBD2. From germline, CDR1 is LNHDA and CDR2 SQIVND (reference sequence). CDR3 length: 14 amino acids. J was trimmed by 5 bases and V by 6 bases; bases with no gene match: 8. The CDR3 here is CASRKAGAKDTQYF. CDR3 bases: TGTGCCAGTAGGAAGGCGGGAGCCAAAGATACGCAGTATTTT.

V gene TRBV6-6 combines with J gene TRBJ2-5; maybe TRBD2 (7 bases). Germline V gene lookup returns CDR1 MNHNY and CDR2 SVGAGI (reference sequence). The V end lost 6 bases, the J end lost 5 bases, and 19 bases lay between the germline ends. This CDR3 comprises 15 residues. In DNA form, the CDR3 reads TGTGCCAGCAGCGTTTCGGGGGGCGCGGGGGAGACCCAGTACTTC. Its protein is CASSVSGGAGETQYF.

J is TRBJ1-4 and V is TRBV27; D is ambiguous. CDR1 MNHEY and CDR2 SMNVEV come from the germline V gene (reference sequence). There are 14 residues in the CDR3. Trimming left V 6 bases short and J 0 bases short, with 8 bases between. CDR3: CASRFGATNEKLFF. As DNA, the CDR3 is TGTGCCAGCAGATTCGGGGCAACTAATGAAAAACTGTTTTTT.

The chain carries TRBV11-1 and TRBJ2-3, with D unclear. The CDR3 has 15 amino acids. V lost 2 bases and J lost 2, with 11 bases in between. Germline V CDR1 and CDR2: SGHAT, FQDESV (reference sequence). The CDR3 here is CASSLSTLYTDTQYF. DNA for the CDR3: TGTGCCAGCAGCTTAAGTACTTTATACACAGATACGCAGTATTTT.

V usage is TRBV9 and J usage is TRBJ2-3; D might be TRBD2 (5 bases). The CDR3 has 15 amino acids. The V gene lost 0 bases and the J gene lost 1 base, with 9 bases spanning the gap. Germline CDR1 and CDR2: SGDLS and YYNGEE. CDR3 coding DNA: TGTGCCAGCAGCGTAGGAGGGCGGGGCACAGATACGCAGTATTTT. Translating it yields CASSVGGRGTDTQYF.

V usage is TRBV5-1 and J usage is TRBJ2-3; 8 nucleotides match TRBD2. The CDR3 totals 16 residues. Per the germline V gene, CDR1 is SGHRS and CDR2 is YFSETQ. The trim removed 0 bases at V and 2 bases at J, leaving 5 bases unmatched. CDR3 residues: CASSLVLAEHTDTQYF. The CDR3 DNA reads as TGCGCCAGCAGCTTGGTACTAGCGGAACACACAGATACGCAGTATTTT.

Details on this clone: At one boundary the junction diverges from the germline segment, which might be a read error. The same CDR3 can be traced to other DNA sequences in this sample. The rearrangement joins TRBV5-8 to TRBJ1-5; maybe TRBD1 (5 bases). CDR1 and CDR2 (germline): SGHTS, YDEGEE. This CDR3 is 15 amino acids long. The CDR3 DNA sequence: TGTGCCAGCAGCTTGTATCGGCAGGGCGCTCAGCCCCAACATTTT. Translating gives CASSLYRQGAQPQHF.

As DNA, the CDR3 is TGTGCCAGCAGTTTCTCCCAAGGGACAGGGGGTAGGGGCTACACCTTC. This sequence encodes CASSFSQGTGGRGYTF. This rearrangement joins TRBV28 to TRBJ1-2; TRBD1 matches 11 bases. The germline V gene has CDR1 MDHEN and CDR2 SYDVKM. The trim removed 3 bases at V and 8 bases at J, leaving 11 bases unmatched. This CDR3 spans 16 amino acids.

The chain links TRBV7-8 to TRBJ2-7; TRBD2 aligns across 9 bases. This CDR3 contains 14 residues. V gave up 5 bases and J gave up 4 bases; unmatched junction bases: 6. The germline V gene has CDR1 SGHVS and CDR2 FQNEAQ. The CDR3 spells CASSVREGRYEQYF. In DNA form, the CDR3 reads TGTGCCAGCAGCGTGCGGGAGGGTCGGTACGAGCAGTACTTC.

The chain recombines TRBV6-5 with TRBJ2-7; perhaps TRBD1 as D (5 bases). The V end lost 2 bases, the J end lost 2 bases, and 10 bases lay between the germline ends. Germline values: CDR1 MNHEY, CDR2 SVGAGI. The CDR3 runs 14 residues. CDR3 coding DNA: TGTGCCAGCAGTTACGGCCCAGGGACCTACGAGCAGTACTTC. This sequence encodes CASSYGPGTYEQYF.

CDR3 region: CASSVEGRENQPQHF. The CDR3 bases are TGTGCCAGCAGCGTAGAGGGAAGGGAGAATCAGCCCCAGCATTTT. The chain combines TRBV9 with TRBJ1-5; D is uncertain. Germline V lookup: CDR1 SGDLS, CDR2 YYNGEE. V gave up 0 bases and J gave up 4 bases, with 11 bases separating them. The CDR3 sequence is 15 residues long.

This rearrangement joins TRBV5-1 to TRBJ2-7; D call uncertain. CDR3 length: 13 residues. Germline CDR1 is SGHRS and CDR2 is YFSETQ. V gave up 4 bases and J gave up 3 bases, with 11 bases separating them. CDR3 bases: TGCGCCAGCAGCGCTGGCCTTGGCTACGAGCAGTACTTC. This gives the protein CASSAGLGYEQYF.

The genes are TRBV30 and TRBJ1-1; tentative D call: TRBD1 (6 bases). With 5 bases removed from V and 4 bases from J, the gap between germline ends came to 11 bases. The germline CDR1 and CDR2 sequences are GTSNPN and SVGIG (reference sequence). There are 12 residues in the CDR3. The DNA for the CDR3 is TGTGCCTGGGATAGAGGGGGCACTGAAGCTTTCTTT. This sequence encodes CAWDRGGTEAFF.

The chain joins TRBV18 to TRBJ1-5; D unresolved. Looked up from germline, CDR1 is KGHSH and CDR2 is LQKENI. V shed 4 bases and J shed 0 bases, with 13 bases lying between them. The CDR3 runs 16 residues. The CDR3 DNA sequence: TGTGCCAGCTCACTGGGAGCCTCCGATAGCAATCAGCCCCAGCATTTT. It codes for CASSLGASDSNQPQHF.

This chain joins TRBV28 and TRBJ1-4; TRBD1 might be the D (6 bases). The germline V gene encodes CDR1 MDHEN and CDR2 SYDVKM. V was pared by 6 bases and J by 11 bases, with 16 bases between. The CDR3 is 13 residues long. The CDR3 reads CASRLGGGPKLFF. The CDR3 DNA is TGTGCCAGCAGACTGGGAGGGGGTCCCAAACTGTTTTTT.

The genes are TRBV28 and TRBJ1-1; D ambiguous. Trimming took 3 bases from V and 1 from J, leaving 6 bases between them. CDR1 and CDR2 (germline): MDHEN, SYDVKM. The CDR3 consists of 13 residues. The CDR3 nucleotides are TGTGCCAGCAGTTTCCCTCCGAACACTGAAGCTTTCTTT. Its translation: CASSFPPNTEAFF.